The 4 T cell receptor beta chains reported below all come from one sample, sequenced in a study of cytomegalovirus exposure and HLA in healthy donors. This table comes from immunoSEQ multiplex PCR, and its TCRdb copy is limited to in-frame clones, with some not included. The table includes under 150,000 clones, 85% to 90% detected once. Input material: PBMCs. These receptors were obtained from a man younger than 35 in good health and CMV-seropositive.

This clone has more than one count but fewer than ten. In DNA, the CDR3 is TGTGCCAGCGCCCGGCCGGGACTAGCGTACACCGGGGAGCTGTTTTTT. It codes for CASARPGLAYTGELFF. J is TRBJ2-2 and V is TRBV25-1, with 10 bases identical to TRBD2. J was trimmed by 3 bases and V by 8 bases; bases with no gene match: 9. The germline V gene encodes CDR1 MGHDK and CDR2 SYGVNS. The CDR3 is made up of 16 amino acids.

This clone was observed many times. Other nucleotide sequences in the sample specify the same CDR3. The V and J genes are TRBV11-2 and TRBJ2-7; a weak D match, TRBD2 (6 bases). The germline gives CDR1 SGHAT, CDR2 FQNNGV. The CDR3 loop spans 15 amino acids. Trimming stripped 0 bases from V and 2 bases from J, with 11 bases between. The CDR3 nucleotides are TGTGCCAGCAGCTTAGATCGAACGGGAGCCTACGAGCAGTACTTC. Translated: CASSLDRTGAYEQYF. The full variable domain, rest sourced from reference TRBV11-2 and TRBJ2-7, is EAGVAQSPRYKIIEKRQSVAFWCNPISGHATLYWYQQILGQGPKLLIQFQNNGVVDDSQLPKDRFSAERLKGVDSTLKIQPAKLEDSAVYLCASSLDRTGAYEQYFGPGTRLTVT.

The chain recombines TRBV6-6 with TRBJ1-5; D possibly corresponds to TRBD1 (6 bases). V was trimmed by 8 bases and J by 4 bases, leaving 15 bases between them. The CDR3 has 14 residues. From germline, CDR1 is MNHNY and CDR2 SVGAGI (reference sequence). For the CDR3, the DNA is TGTGCCAGCTTTGGACAGACAGAAAATCAGCCCCAGCATTTT. It encodes CASFGQTENQPQHF.

The chain has TRBV9 and TRBJ2-1, with 9 bases fitting TRBD1. This CDR3 is 15 amino acids long. Germline V gene sequence: CDR1 SGDLS, CDR2 YYNGEE. Trimming took 0 bases from V and 5 from J; bases not matched to a gene: 3. In DNA, the CDR3 is TGTGCCAGCAGCGTAGAGGGACAGGGTAACAATGAGCAGTTCTTC. Amino acid sequence: CASSVEGQGNNEQFF.